This is a list of T cell receptor beta chains from one sample in a study of cytomegalovirus exposure and HLA in healthy donors. The protocol was immunoSEQ multiplex PCR, while the TCRdb copy is restricted to in-frame clones and leaves out a portion. The sample consists of approximately 170,000 clones, approximately 80% of them appearing once. Sequencing was performed on PBMCs. The receptors shown here come from a woman aged 40 to 55 in good health and CMV-seropositive. The CDR3 runs from the conserved cysteine through the conserved F or W. A D gene is named only where the DNA matches it firmly. Expanded clones are given a class, and other clones once, few, many or no size at all.

len: 14
d_gene: NA
j_gene: TRBJ1-6
abundance: NA
v_gene: TRBV30
CDR3nt: TGTGCCTGGAGTGTAAAGAACGCACTTCAACCCCTCCACTTT
CDR3aa: CAWSVKNALQPLHF

len: 14
d_gene: NA
j_gene: TRBJ1-5
abundance: NA
v_gene: TRBV2
CDR3nt: TGTGCCAGCAGAACCGACACCGCACAAACCCCCCAGCATTTT
CDR3aa: CASRTDTAQTPQHF

len: 14
d_gene: TRBD1
j_gene: TRBJ2-7
abundance: NA
v_gene: TRBV5-1
CDR3nt: TGCGCCAGCAGGTCCGGGACAGCTCTTTACGAGCAGTACTTC
CDR3aa: CASRSGTALYEQYF

len: 16
d_gene: NA
j_gene: TRBJ2-3
abundance: NA
v_gene: TRBV6-4
CDR3nt: TGTGCCAGCAGTGACGGGGCTAAAGGGGGCACAGATACGCAGTATTTT
CDR3aa: CASSDGAKGGTDTQYF

len: 15
d_gene: NA
j_gene: TRBJ2-7
abundance: NA
v_gene: TRBV6-1
CDR3nt: TGTGCCAGCAGTGGAGGACGAGGGCGCGAGATCGAGCAGTACTTC
CDR3aa: CASSGGRGREIEQYF

len: 13
d_gene: NA
j_gene: TRBJ1-5
abundance: few
v_gene: TRBV6-5
CDR3nt: TGTGCCAGCCTAAGGACAGGCAATCAGCCCCAGCATTTT
CDR3aa: CASLRTGNQPQHF

len: 18
d_gene: TRBD1
j_gene: TRBJ1-2
abundance: few
v_gene: TRBV2
CDR3nt: TGTGCCAGCCATCGACTGACAGGGGGGAGAGGGAATAACTATGGCTACACCTTC
CDR3aa: CASHRLTGGRGNNYGYTF

len: 15
d_gene: NA
j_gene: TRBJ2-2
abundance: many
v_gene: TRBV6-1
CDR3nt: TGTGCCAGCAGTGAATTTTCAGGGGAGTATGGGGAGCTGTTTTTT
CDR3aa: CASSEFSGEYGELFF

len: 15
d_gene: TRBD1
j_gene: TRBJ1-5
abundance: NA
v_gene: TRBV28
CDR3nt: TGTGCCAGCGGCGGGTCTGGGACAGGCAATCAGCCCCAGCATTTT
CDR3aa: CASGGSGTGNQPQHF

len: 17
d_gene: TRBD1
j_gene: TRBJ2-2
abundance: NA
v_gene: TRBV7-3
CDR3nt: TGTGCCAGCAGCTTATTTGCCGGGACAGGGAACACCGGGGAGCTGTTTTTT
CDR3aa: CASSLFAGTGNTGELFF

len: 14
d_gene: NA
j_gene: TRBJ1-1
abundance: NA
v_gene: TRBV2
CDR3nt: TGTGCCAGCAGTGAAATCAGGCAAGATGGGGAAGCTTTCTTT
CDR3aa: CASSEIRQDGEAFF

len: 15
d_gene: TRBD1
j_gene: TRBJ1-6
abundance: NA
v_gene: TRBV30
CDR3nt: TGTGCCTGGAGTGTACTGGACAGGGGGAATTCACCCCTCCACTTT
CDR3aa: CAWSVLDRGNSPLHF

len: 16
d_gene: NA
j_gene: TRBJ2-7
abundance: NA
v_gene: TRBV9
CDR3nt: TGTGCCAGCAGTCTTGGTCCATCAACAGGGTATGGTGAGCAGTACTTC
CDR3aa: CASSLGPSTGYGEQYF

len: 14
d_gene: NA
j_gene: TRBJ1-1
abundance: NA
v_gene: TRBV11-2
CDR3nt: TGTGCCAGCAGCTTAGCTGGCCGGGGCACTGAAGCTTTCTTT
CDR3aa: CASSLAGRGTEAFF

len: 13
d_gene: TRBD1
j_gene: TRBJ1-2
abundance: NA
v_gene: TRBV7-2
CDR3nt: TGTGCCAGCAGCTTAGGGCAGGGGGGCGGCTACACCTTC
CDR3aa: CASSLGQGGGYTF

len: 12
d_gene: TRBD2
j_gene: TRBJ2-3
abundance: once
v_gene: TRBV7-2
CDR3nt: TGTGCCAGCAGCCTCGGGACTAGTGCGCAGTATTTT
CDR3aa: CASSLGTSAQYF

len: 16
d_gene: TRBD2
j_gene: TRBJ2-2
abundance: NA
v_gene: TRBV27
CDR3nt: TGTGCCAGCAGTTTGGAGACTAGCAGTACTACCGGGGAGCTGTTTTTT
CDR3aa: CASSLETSSTTGELFF

len: 11
d_gene: TRBD1
j_gene: TRBJ1-2
abundance: NA
v_gene: TRBV30
CDR3nt: TGTGCCTGGGGGACAGGGAATGGCTACACCTTC
CDR3aa: CAWGTGNGYTF

len: 15
d_gene: NA
j_gene: TRBJ1-2
abundance: NA
v_gene: TRBV19
CDR3nt: TGTGCCAGTAGTACGCTGGGGGGTTCTAACTATGGCTACACCTTC
CDR3aa: CASSTLGGSNYGYTF

len: 15
d_gene: NA
j_gene: TRBJ2-5
abundance: NA
v_gene: TRBV28
CDR3nt: TGTGCCAGCACCCAACAGTTGGGAGCCGAAGAGACCCAGTACTTC
CDR3aa: CASTQQLGAEETQYF

len: 12
d_gene: NA
j_gene: TRBJ1-2
abundance: once
v_gene: TRBV30
CDR3nt: TGTGCTGAAAATAGACTGTCCTATGGCTACACCTTC
CDR3aa: CAENRLSYGYTF

len: 14
d_gene: NA
j_gene: TRBJ1-1
abundance: NA
v_gene: TRBV6-5
CDR3nt: TGTGCCAGCAGTTACTCCGGAGATAACACTGAAGCTTTCTTT
CDR3aa: CASSYSGDNTEAFF

len: 13
d_gene: TRBD2
j_gene: TRBJ2-7
abundance: NA
v_gene: TRBV2
CDR3nt: TGTGCCAGCGGGTCCGCGGGGGTTTACGAGCAGTACTTC
CDR3aa: CASGSAGVYEQYF

len: 15
d_gene: TRBD1
j_gene: TRBJ1-6
abundance: NA
v_gene: TRBV5-6
CDR3nt: TGTGCCAGCAGCTGGGGACAGGGGTTTAATTCACCCCTCCACTTT
CDR3aa: CASSWGQGFNSPLHF

len: 16
d_gene: NA
j_gene: TRBJ1-2
abundance: NA
v_gene: TRBV5-6
CDR3nt: TGTGCCAGCAGCTTACCGACAGGACCTCCGATCTATGGCTACACCTTC
CDR3aa: CASSLPTGPPIYGYTF

len: 15
d_gene: NA
j_gene: TRBJ1-4
abundance: NA
v_gene: TRBV15
CDR3nt: TGTGCCACCAGCAGAGATATAGCAACTAATGAAAAACTGTTTTTT
CDR3aa: CATSRDIATNEKLFF

len: 13
d_gene: NA
j_gene: TRBJ2-1
abundance: NA
v_gene: TRBV29-1
CDR3nt: TGCAGCGTCCTACGCGCGGGATCGAATGAGCAGTTCTTC
CDR3aa: CSVLRAGSNEQFF

len: 13
d_gene: NA
j_gene: TRBJ2-3
abundance: NA
v_gene: TRBV29-1
CDR3nt: TGCAGCGTTCGGCTAGCAGGTTCTGGTACGCAGTATTTT
CDR3aa: CSVRLAGSGTQYF

len: 18
d_gene: TRBD2
j_gene: TRBJ2-1
abundance: NA
v_gene: TRBV30
CDR3nt: TGTGCCTGGACCCGCCTGAGGGGACTAGCTGGCTCCTACAATGAGCAGTTCTTC
CDR3aa: CAWTRLRGLAGSYNEQFF

len: 15
d_gene: TRBD1
j_gene: TRBJ2-7
abundance: once
v_gene: TRBV5-1
CDR3nt: TGCGCCAGCAGCTTGGTCGCAGGGGGTGAGTACGAGCAGTACTTC
CDR3aa: CASSLVAGGEYEQYF

len: 16
d_gene: NA
j_gene: TRBJ2-5
abundance: NA
v_gene: TRBV5-4
CDR3nt: TGTGCCAGCAGCTTGGGGGGGCTAGTGGGCCAAGAGACCCAGTACTTC
CDR3aa: CASSLGGLVGQETQYF

len: 15
d_gene: TRBD1
j_gene: TRBJ2-1
abundance: NA
v_gene: TRBV5-4
CDR3nt: TGTGCCAGCAGCCCCGACAGGGGGATCTACAATGAGCAGTTCTTC
CDR3aa: CASSPDRGIYNEQFF

len: 13
d_gene: TRBD1
j_gene: TRBJ1-5
abundance: NA
v_gene: TRBV7-8
CDR3nt: TGTGCCAGCAGCCCAGACAGGGGACAGCCCCAGCATTTT
CDR3aa: CASSPDRGQPQHF

len: 14
d_gene: NA
j_gene: TRBJ2-3
abundance: NA
v_gene: TRBV5-5
CDR3nt: TGTGCCAGCAGCTTTTCGGGGGGCGAAGATACGCAGTATTTT
CDR3aa: CASSFSGGEDTQYF

len: 15
d_gene: NA
j_gene: TRBJ2-7
abundance: NA
v_gene: TRBV11-2
CDR3nt: TGTGCCAGCAGCTCGGGTGGAGGGTTTTCGGGCGAGCAGTACTTC
CDR3aa: CASSSGGGFSGEQYF

len: 16
d_gene: TRBD1
j_gene: TRBJ1-1
abundance: once
v_gene: TRBV5-1
CDR3nt: TGCGCCAGCAGACCCTGGGAAGGGACAGGGAGGACTGAAGCTTTCTTT
CDR3aa: CASRPWEGTGRTEAFF

len: 15
d_gene: NA
j_gene: TRBJ1-1
abundance: NA
v_gene: TRBV15
CDR3nt: TGTGCCACCAGCAGAGGGGACTTAGGAGGCACTGAAGCTTTCTTT
CDR3aa: CATSRGDLGGTEAFF

len: 15
d_gene: TRBD1
j_gene: TRBJ1-4
abundance: NA
v_gene: TRBV5-6
CDR3nt: TGTGCCAGCAGCTCAATTAAGACAGGGGTGAAAAAACTGTTTTTT
CDR3aa: CASSSIKTGVKKLFF

len: 15
d_gene: NA
j_gene: TRBJ2-2
abundance: NA
v_gene: TRBV7-2
CDR3nt: TGTGCCAGCAGCTTTTCGTCTTGGAACACCGGGGAGCTGTTTTTT
CDR3aa: CASSFSSWNTGELFF

len: 14
d_gene: NA
j_gene: TRBJ2-1
abundance: NA
v_gene: TRBV5-4
CDR3nt: TGTGCCAGCAGGACGGGACTGGCGTCCGATGAGCAGTTCTTC
CDR3aa: CASRTGLASDEQFF

len: 11
d_gene: NA
j_gene: TRBJ1-4
abundance: NA
v_gene: TRBV27
CDR3nt: TGTGCCAGCAGTTTCGGTGAAAAACTGTTTTTT
CDR3aa: CASSFGEKLFF

len: 16
d_gene: TRBD1
j_gene: TRBJ1-2
abundance: NA
v_gene: TRBV4-1
CDR3nt: TGCGCCAGCAGCCAGGAAGGACAGGGAGGTAGCTATGGCTACACCTTC
CDR3aa: CASSQEGQGGSYGYTF

len: 14
d_gene: NA
j_gene: TRBJ1-6
abundance: once
v_gene: TRBV18
CDR3nt: TGTGCCAGCTCACCCTCATTCAGGGAAGGACCCCTCCACTTT
CDR3aa: CASSPSFREGPLHF

len: 13
d_gene: NA
j_gene: TRBJ1-6
abundance: NA
v_gene: TRBV30
CDR3nt: TGTGCCTGGAGTGTACAGGCGATTTCACCCCTCCACTTT
CDR3aa: CAWSVQAISPLHF

len: 13
d_gene: NA
j_gene: TRBJ2-4
abundance: NA
v_gene: TRBV2
CDR3nt: TGTGCCAGCAGTACGGGGACTCAAAACAGTCAGTACTTC
CDR3aa: CASSTGTQNSQYF

len: 15
d_gene: TRBD2
j_gene: TRBJ2-7
abundance: NA
v_gene: TRBV7-2
CDR3nt: TGTGCCAGCAGCTGGGGGGGGATGAGGTCCTACGAGCAGTACTTC
CDR3aa: CASSWGGMRSYEQYF

len: 15
d_gene: NA
j_gene: TRBJ1-1
abundance: once
v_gene: TRBV9
CDR3nt: TGTGCCAGCAGCGGTAGACAGACCTTGGGCACTGAAGCTTTCTTT
CDR3aa: CASSGRQTLGTEAFF

len: 14
d_gene: NA
j_gene: TRBJ1-1
abundance: NA
v_gene: TRBV7-2
CDR3nt: TGTGCCAGCACGAAGCTAACGGGAAACACTGAAGCTTTCTTT
CDR3aa: CASTKLTGNTEAFF

len: 15
d_gene: NA
j_gene: TRBJ2-7
abundance: NA
v_gene: TRBV28
CDR3nt: TGTGCCAGCAGTTTTTTAGGAGGGGGCGGCTACGAGCAGTACTTC
CDR3aa: CASSFLGGGGYEQYF

len: 15
d_gene: TRBD1
j_gene: TRBJ2-6
abundance: NA
v_gene: TRBV11-2
CDR3nt: TGTGCCAGCAGCTCTCAGGGGGCTGGGGCCAACGTCCTGACTTTC
CDR3aa: CASSSQGAGANVLTF

len: 15
d_gene: NA
j_gene: TRBJ1-1
abundance: NA
v_gene: TRBV7-2
CDR3nt: TGTGCCAGCAGCTTCTATTCTGGTATGAACACTGAAGCTTTCTTT
CDR3aa: CASSFYSGMNTEAFF

len: 13
d_gene: NA
j_gene: TRBJ1-1
abundance: NA
v_gene: TRBV4-3
CDR3nt: TGCGCCAGCAGCCAAGATCGCGGGGTGTGGGCTTTCTTT
CDR3aa: CASSQDRGVWAFF

len: 19
d_gene: NA
j_gene: TRBJ1-5
abundance: NA
v_gene: TRBV4-1
CDR3nt: TGCGCCAGCAGCCAAGATCTAGGGGGAGGGGGGACTAGCAATCAGCCCCAGCATTTT
CDR3aa: CASSQDLGGGGTSNQPQHF

len: 11
d_gene: NA
j_gene: TRBJ1-1
abundance: NA
v_gene: TRBV29-1
CDR3nt: TGCAGCGTAGAGGACAGAACTGAAGCTTTCTTT
CDR3aa: CSVEDRTEAFF

len: 14
d_gene: NA
j_gene: TRBJ2-4
abundance: NA
v_gene: TRBV19
CDR3nt: TGTGCCAGTAGTGCTCAGGCTAGCAGCGGCATTCAGTACTTC
CDR3aa: CASSAQASSGIQYF

len: 16
d_gene: NA
j_gene: TRBJ2-2
abundance: once
v_gene: TRBV1
CDR3nt: TGCACCAGCAGTCCTGGGCAGCGGGTACACACCGGGGAGCTGTTTTTT
CDR3aa: CTSSPGQRVHTGELFF

len: 12
d_gene: NA
j_gene: TRBJ2-7
abundance: NA
v_gene: TRBV5-1
CDR3nt: TGCGCCAGCAGTGACAGTTCCTACGAGCAGTACTTC
CDR3aa: CASSDSSYEQYF